This T cell receptor (beta chain) is from a study of preoperative IRX-2 immunotherapy in early breast cancer. Using immunoSEQ multiplex PCR, the repertoire was profiled, and TCRdb retains in-frame clones only, with some absent. The sample consists of around 40,000 clones, approximately 94% of them appearing once. The treatment: preoperative locoregional IRX-2 cytokine immunotherapy. Preoperative locoregional IRX-2 cytokine immunotherapy was tested in the phase Ib source study. V lost 10 bases, J lost 10 bases, and 5 bases stayed unmatched. This CDR3 spans 13 amino acids. Germline values: CDR1 LNHDA, CDR2 SQIVND (reference sequence).

The rearrangement uses TRBV19 and TRBJ1-6; 12 nucleotides agree with TRBD1. The specimen comprised tumor tissue, sampled after IRX-2 immunotherapy. This TCR was recovered from a human donor with breast cancer. CDR3 sequence (DNA): TGTGCCATATCCGGGACAGGGGGCTCACCCCTCCACTTT. Its protein is CAISGTGGSPLHF.